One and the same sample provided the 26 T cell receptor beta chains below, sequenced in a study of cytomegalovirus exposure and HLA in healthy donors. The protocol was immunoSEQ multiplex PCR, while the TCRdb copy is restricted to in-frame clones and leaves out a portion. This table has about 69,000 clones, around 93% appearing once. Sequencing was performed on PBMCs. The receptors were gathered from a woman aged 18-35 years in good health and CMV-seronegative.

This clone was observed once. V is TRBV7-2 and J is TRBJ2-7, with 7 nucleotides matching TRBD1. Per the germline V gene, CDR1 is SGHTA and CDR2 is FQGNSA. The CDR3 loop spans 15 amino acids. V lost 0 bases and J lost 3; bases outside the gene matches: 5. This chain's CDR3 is CASSLAQDRVYEQYF. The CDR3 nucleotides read TGTGCCAGCAGCTTAGCCCAAGACAGGGTCTACGAGCAGTACTTC.

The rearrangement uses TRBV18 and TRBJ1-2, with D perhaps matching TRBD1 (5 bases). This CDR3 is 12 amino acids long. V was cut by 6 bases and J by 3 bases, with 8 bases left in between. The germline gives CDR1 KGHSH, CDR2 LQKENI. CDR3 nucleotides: TGTGCCAGCTCCCTACAGGACTATGGCTACACCTTC. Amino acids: CASSLQDYGYTF.

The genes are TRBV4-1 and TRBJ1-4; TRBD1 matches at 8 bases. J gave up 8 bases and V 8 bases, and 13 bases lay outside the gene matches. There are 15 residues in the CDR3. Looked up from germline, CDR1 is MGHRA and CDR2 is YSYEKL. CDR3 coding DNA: TGCGCCAGCCTAGACTATCGGGACAGGCAAGAAAAACTGTTTTTT. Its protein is CASLDYRDRQEKLFF.

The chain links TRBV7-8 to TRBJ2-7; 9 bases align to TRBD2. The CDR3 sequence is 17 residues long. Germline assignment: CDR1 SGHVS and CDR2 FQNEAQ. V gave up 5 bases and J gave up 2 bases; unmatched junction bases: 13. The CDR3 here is CASSPEQGLAGTYEQYF. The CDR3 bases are TGTGCCAGCAGCCCGGAGCAAGGTCTAGCGGGAACCTACGAGCAGTACTTC.

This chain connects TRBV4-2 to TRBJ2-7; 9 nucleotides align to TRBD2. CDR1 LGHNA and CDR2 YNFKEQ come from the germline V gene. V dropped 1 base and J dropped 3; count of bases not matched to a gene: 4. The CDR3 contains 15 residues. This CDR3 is CASSQVAGADYEQYF. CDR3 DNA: TGTGCCAGCAGCCAAGTAGCGGGGGCGGACTACGAGCAGTACTTC.

The CDR3 is CASSVRLAGGEQYF. The CDR3 DNA reads TGTGCCAGCAGCGTTCGACTAGCGGGAGGCGAGCAGTACTTC. V usage is TRBV9 and J usage is TRBJ2-7; the match to TRBD2 covers 13 bases. The junction had 2 bases not matched to a gene; V was cut back by 2 bases and J by 6 bases. Germline CDR1 and CDR2: SGDLS and YYNGEE. The CDR3 runs 14 residues.

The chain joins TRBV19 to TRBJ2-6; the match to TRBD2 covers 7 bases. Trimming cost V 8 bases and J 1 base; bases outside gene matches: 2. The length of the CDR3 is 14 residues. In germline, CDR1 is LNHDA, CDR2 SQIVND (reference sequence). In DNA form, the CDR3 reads TGTGCCAGTGGGAGGGCTTCTGGGGCCAACGTCCTGACTTTC. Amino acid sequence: CASGRASGANVLTF.

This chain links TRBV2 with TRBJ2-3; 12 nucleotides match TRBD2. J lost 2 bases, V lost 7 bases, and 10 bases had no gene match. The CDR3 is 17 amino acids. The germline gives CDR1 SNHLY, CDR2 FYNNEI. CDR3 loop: CASTLLGLAGSTDTQYF. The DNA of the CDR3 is TGTGCCAGCACCCTCCTCGGACTAGCGGGGTCCACAGATACGCAGTATTTT.

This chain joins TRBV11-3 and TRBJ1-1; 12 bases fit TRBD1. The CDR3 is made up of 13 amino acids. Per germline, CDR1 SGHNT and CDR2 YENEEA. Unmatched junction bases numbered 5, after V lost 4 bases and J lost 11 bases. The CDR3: CASSSGTGGLAFF. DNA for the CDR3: TGTGCCAGCAGCTCCGGGACAGGGGGCCTGGCTTTCTTT.

The CDR3 sequence is CASSVGGGTGGNYGYTF. Written as DNA, the CDR3 is TGTGCCAGCAGCGTAGGGGGGGGGACAGGGGGCAACTATGGCTACACCTTC. The rearrangement joins TRBV9 to TRBJ1-2; 12 bases agree with TRBD1. With 0 bases clipped from V and 2 bases from J, the junction kept 5 bases outside the gene matches. This CDR3 has 17 residues. Germline CDR1 reads SGDLS; CDR2 reads YYNGEE. The whole variable domain, remainder taken from reference TRBV9 and TRBJ1-2, is DSGVTQTPKHLITATGQRVTLRCSPRSGDLSVYWYQQSLDQGLQFLIQYYNGEERAKGNILERFSAQQFPDLHSELNLSSLELGDSALYFCASSVGGGTGGNYGYTFGSGTRLTVV.

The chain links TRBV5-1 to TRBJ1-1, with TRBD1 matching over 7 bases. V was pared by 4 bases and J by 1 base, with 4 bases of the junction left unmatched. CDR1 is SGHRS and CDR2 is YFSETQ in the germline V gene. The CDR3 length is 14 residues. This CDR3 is CASSPGQANTEAFF. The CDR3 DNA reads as TGCGCCAGCAGCCCAGGACAGGCGAACACTGAAGCTTTCTTT. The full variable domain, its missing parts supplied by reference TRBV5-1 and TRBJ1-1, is KAGVTQTPRYLIKTRGQQVTLSCSPISGHRSVSWYQQTPGQGLQFLFEYFSETQRNKGNFPGRFSGRQFSNSRSEMNVSTLELGDSALYLCASSPGQANTEAFFGQGTRLTVV.

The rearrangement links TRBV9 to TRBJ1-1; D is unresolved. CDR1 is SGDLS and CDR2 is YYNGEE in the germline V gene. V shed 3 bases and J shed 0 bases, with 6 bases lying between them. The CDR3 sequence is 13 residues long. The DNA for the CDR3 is TGTGCCAGCAGCGCAGTCTTGAACACTGAAGCTTTCTTT. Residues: CASSAVLNTEAFF.

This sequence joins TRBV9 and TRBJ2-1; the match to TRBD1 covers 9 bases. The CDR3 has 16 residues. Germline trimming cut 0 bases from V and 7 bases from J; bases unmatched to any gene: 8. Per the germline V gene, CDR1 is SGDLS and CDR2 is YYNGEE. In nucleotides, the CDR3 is TGTGCCAGCAGCGTAGACACAGGGGGCGCGGGTAATGAGCAGTTCTTC. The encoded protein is CASSVDTGGAGNEQFF.

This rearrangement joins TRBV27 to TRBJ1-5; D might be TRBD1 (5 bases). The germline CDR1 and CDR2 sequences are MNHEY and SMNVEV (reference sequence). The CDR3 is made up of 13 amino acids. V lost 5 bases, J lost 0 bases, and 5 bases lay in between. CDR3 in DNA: TGTGCCAGCAGTACAGGTAGCAATCAGCCCCAGCATTTT. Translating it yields CASSTGSNQPQHF.

CDR3 sequence: CASKGAGTTYEQYF. CDR3 DNA: TGTGCCAGCAAGGGGGCGGGAACGACCTACGAGCAGTACTTC. The chain is built from TRBV2 and TRBJ2-7; D might be TRBD1 (7 bases). V was shortened by 7 bases and J by 2 bases, with 15 bases between the two germline ends. The V gene's germline CDR1 is SNHLY and CDR2 FYNNEI. The CDR3 is made up of 14 amino acids.

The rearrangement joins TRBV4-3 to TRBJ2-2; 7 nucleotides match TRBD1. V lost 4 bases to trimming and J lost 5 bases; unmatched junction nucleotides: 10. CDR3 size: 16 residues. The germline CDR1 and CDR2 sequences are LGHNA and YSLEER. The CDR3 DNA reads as TGCGCCAGCAGCCTCCTGACAGGGTTGGGTACCGGGGAGCTGTTTTTT. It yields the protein CASSLLTGLGTGELFF.

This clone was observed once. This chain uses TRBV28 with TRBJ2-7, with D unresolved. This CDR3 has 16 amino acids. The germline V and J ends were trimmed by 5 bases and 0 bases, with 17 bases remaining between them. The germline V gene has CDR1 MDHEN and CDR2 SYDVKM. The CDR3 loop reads CASSPPISAISYEQYF. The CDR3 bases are TGTGCCAGCAGTCCCCCCATAAGCGCCATCTCCTACGAGCAGTACTTC.

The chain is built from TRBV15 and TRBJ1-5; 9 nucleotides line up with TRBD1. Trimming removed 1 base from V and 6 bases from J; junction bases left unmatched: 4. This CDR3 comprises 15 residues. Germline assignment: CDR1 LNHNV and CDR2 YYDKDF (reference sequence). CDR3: CATSRGDRVGQPQHF. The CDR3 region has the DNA TGTGCCACCAGCAGAGGGGACAGGGTCGGTCAGCCCCAGCATTTT.

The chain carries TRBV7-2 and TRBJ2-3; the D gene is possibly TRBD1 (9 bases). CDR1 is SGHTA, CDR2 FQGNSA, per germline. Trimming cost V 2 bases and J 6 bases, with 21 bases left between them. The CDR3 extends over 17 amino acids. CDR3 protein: CASSLTPQGAGGDTQYF. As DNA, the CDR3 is TGTGCCAGCAGCTTAACGCCACAGGGGGCGGGGGGTGATACGCAGTATTTT.

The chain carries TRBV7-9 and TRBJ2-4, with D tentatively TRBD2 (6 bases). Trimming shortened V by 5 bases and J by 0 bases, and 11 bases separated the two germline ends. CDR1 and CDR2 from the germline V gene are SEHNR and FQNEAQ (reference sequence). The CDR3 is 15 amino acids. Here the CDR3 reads CASSTGLLAKNIQYF. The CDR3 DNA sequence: TGTGCCAGCAGCACGGGACTTCTAGCCAAAAACATTCAGTACTTC.

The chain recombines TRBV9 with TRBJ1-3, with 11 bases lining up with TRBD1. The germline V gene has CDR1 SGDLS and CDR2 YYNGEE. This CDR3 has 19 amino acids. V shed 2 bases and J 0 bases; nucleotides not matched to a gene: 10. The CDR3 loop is CASSVAGQGDTHSGNTIYF. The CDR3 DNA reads TGTGCCAGCAGCGTTGCGGGACAGGGGGATACTCACTCTGGAAACACCATATATTTT. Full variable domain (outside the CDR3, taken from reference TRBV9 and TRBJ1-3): DSGVTQTPKHLITATGQRVTLRCSPRSGDLSVYWYQQSLDQGLQFLIQYYNGEERAKGNILERFSAQQFPDLHSELNLSSLELGDSALYFCASSVAGQGDTHSGNTIYFGEGSWLTVV.

The CDR3 sequence: CASSLYRTSGGTDTQYF. CDR3 in DNA: TGTGCCAGCAGCTTGTACCGGACTAGCGGGGGGACAGATACGCAGTATTTT. The rearrangement joins TRBV5-6 to TRBJ2-3, with TRBD2 matching 14 bases. The CDR3 is 17 residues long. J gave up 3 bases and V 1 base, and 4 bases lay outside the gene matches. Germline-derived CDR1 and CDR2 are SGHDT and YYEEEE.

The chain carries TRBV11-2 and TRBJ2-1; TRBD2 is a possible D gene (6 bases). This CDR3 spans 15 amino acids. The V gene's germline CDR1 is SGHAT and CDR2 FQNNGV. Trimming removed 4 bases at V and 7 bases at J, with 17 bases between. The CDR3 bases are TGTGCCAGCAGCTACGGGACTGGGGAGAATAATGAGCAGTTCTTC. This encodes CASSYGTGENNEQFF.

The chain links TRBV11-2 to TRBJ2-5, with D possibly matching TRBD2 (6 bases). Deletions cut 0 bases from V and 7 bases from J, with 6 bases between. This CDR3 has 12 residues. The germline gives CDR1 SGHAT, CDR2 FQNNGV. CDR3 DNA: TGTGCCAGCAGCTTAGAGGGGGGGACCCAGTACTTC. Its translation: CASSLEGGTQYF. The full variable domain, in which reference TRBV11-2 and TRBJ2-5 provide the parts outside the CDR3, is EAGVAQSPRYKIIEKRQSVAFWCNPISGHATLYWYQQILGQGPKLLIQFQNNGVVDDSQLPKDRFSAERLKGVDSTLKIQPAKLEDSAVYLCASSLEGGTQYFGPGTRLLVL.

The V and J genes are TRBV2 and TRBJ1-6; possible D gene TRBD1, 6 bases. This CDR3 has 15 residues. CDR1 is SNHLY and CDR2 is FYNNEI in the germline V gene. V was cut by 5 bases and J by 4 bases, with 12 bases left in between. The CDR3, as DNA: TGTGCCAGCAGTCAATTAACAGGGTATAATTCACCCCTCCACTTT. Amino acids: CASSQLTGYNSPLHF. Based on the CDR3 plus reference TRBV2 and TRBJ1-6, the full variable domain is EPEVTQTPSHQVTQMGQEVILRCVPISNHLYFYWYRQILGQKVEFLVSFYNNEISEKSEIFDDQFSVERPDGSNFTLKIRSTKLEDSAMYFCASSQLTGYNSPLHFGNGTRLTVT.

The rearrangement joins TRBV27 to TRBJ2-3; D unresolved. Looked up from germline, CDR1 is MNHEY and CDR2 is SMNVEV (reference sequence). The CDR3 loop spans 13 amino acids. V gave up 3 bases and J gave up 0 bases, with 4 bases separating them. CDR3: CASSLGSTDTQYF. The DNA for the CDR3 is TGTGCCAGCAGTTTGGGCAGCACAGATACGCAGTATTTT.